This T cell receptor beta chain was sequenced during a study of T cell repertoires in cytomegalovirus infection. Across the study: Selected CMV epitopes included recently identified HLA-C-restricted ones as well as well-studied HLA-B-restricted ones. Indicated by public TCR beta signatures were CMV infection and matching HLA type.

Germline trimming cut 1 base from V and 3 bases from J; bases unmatched to any gene: 2. Per germline, CDR1 SEHNR and CDR2 FQNEAQ (reference sequence). There are 16 residues in the CDR3. This clonotype was detected a few times. The target antigen is unknown. TCRdb used MiXCR to reprocess the reads, holding one entry per CDR3 protein. The data hold roughly 920,000 distinct CDR3 sequences, with around 32% observed a single time. Sequences were derived from cultured CD8+ T cells from PBMCs, sampled from culture after CMV antigen stimulation. This clonotype was obtained from a human donor in good health (CMV status not recorded). Some clones in this sample may be carry-over from other donors' samples. This chain connects TRBV7-9 to TRBJ2-4; TRBD2 aligns across 11 bases. The CDR3 DNA sequence: TGTGCCAGCAGCTTAGTGACTAGCGGGGTCAAAAACATTCAGTACTTC. It codes for CASSLVTSGVKNIQYF.